The source of this T cell receptor beta chain is a study of blood T cell repertoires in COVID-19. Study context: Acute and convalescent COVID-19 specimens originated in the United States, Italy and Spain. In each case, the material was cDNA or gDNA derived from T cells, B-cell-depleted T cells, or PBMCs.

In the original processing: Counts of nucleated cells, estimated from reference gene primer amplification, were obtained. Clones were sequenced by immunoSEQ multiplex PCR, and TCRdb holds only the in-frame ones, with some missing. V, J and clone size derive from that table, while D and trimming were established from the DNA sequence. The data contain tens of thousands of clones, roughly 80% of them singletons. The CDR3 extends over 16 amino acids. Germline V gene sequence: CDR1 SGHVS, CDR2 FQNEAQ. The junction had 8 bases not matched to a gene; V was cut back by 0 bases and J by 5 bases. The chain couples TRBV7-8 to TRBJ2-5; TRBD1 matches 8 bases. This receptor was identified in a woman aged 55-70 years with acute or convalescent COVID-19. Sequenced input: peripheral blood. The CDR3 DNA follows: TGTGCCAGCAGCTTAGCGGACGCAGGGGGCCGGGAGACCCAGTACTTC. Its translation: CASSLADAGGRETQYF.